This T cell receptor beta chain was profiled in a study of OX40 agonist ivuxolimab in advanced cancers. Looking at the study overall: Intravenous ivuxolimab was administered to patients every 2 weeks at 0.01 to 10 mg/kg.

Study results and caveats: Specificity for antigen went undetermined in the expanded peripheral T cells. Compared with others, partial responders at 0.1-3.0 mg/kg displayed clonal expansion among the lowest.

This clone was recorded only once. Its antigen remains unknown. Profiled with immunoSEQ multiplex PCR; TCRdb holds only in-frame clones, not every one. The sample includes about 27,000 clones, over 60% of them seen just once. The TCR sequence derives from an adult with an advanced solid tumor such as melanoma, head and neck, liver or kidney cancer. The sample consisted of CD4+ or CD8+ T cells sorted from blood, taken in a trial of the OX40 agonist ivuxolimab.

The CDR3 sequence is CASSLSGSRQETQYF. CDR3 coding DNA: TGCGCCAGCAGCTTATCAGGATCAAGACAAGAGACCCAGTACTTC. The rearrangement links TRBV5-1 to TRBJ2-5; no clear D. The CDR3 length is 15 residues. Trimming shortened V by 2 bases and J by 2 bases, and 13 bases separated the two germline ends. Per the germline V gene, CDR1 is SGHRS and CDR2 is YFSETQ.